This passage covers 26 T cell receptor beta chains from one sample sequenced in a study of CD4 T cells in relation to SARS-CoV-2 and coronaviruses. TCRdb's copy holds only in-frame clones and misses some; the assay was immunoSEQ multiplex PCR. Among around 23,000 clones listed, around 80% were seen once. What these receptors recognize is not known. The unexposed donors gave CD4+ T cells in about 2010-2019, prior to COVID-19. Isolation of CD4+ T cells took place after approximately eleven days in culture. The sequencing sample was made of CD4+ T cells from PBMCs, cultured in vitro. Every receptor here comes from a human donor in good health.

The chain uses TRBV6-1 and TRBJ1-5, with D maybe TRBD1 (5 bases). CDR1 is MNHNS and CDR2 is SASEGT in the germline V gene. The CDR3 length is 14 residues. The V end was cut by 3 bases, the J end by 4 bases, with 10 bases between. CDR3 in amino acids: CASSDRVSNQPQHF. The CDR3 DNA follows: TGTGCCAGCAGTGACAGGGTTTCTAATCAGCCCCAGCATTTT.

A few counts support this clone. The chain employs TRBV6-1 and TRBJ1-1; the D is unclear. This CDR3 region has 14 residues. V lost 2 bases, J lost 7 bases, and 14 bases lay in between. CDR1 and CDR2 (germline): MNHNS, SASEGT. CDR3 nucleotide sequence: TGTGCCAGCAGTGAAATCACGAGGGTTGGTGAAGCTTTCTTT. Residues: CASSEITRVGEAFF.

The CDR3 sequence: CASSRGGAEAFF. CDR3 sequence (DNA): TGTGCCAGTAGTCGGGGTGGGGCTGAAGCTTTCTTT. The rearrangement links TRBV19 to TRBJ1-1; D is undetermined. This CDR3 is 12 amino acids long. CDR1 LNHDA and CDR2 SQIVND come from the germline V gene (reference sequence). V gave up 5 bases and J gave up 6 bases, with 10 bases separating them.

The chain carries TRBV7-9 and TRBJ1-5, with 9 bases identical to TRBD1. V trimming: 5 bases; J trimming: 4 bases; junction bases outside the gene matches: 3. CDR3 length: 14 residues. Germline-derived CDR1 and CDR2 are SEHNR and FQNEAQ (reference sequence). The CDR3 nucleotides read TGTGCCAGCAGCCCCGGACAGGGGAATCAGCCCCAGCATTTT. As protein: CASSPGQGNQPQHF.

The chain is built from TRBV7-3 and TRBJ2-3; possible D gene TRBD1, 6 bases. Between the trimmed V and J ends, which lost 5 bases and 6 bases, there was a span of 12 bases. In germline, CDR1 is SGHTA, CDR2 FQGTGA. The CDR3 is 13 residues long. For the CDR3, the DNA is TGTGCCAGCAGCGTAGACCAGGGGGATACGCAGTATTTT. Protein: CASSVDQGDTQYF.

The chain has TRBV6-5 and TRBJ2-3; no firm D call. Germline V gene sequence: CDR1 MNHEY, CDR2 SVGAGI. Trimming took 7 bases from V and 6 from J, leaving 8 bases between them. CDR3 length: 11 amino acids. The CDR3 nucleotides read TGTGCCAGCATAGCCTTGGATACGCAGTATTTT. It encodes CASIALDTQYF.

The sample holds one count of this clone. The chain uses TRBV9 and TRBJ2-4; 11 positions agree with TRBD1. The CDR3 spans 15 residues. Germline V gene sequence: CDR1 SGDLS, CDR2 YYNGEE. J gave up 5 bases and V 4 bases, and 5 bases lay outside the gene matches. The CDR3 sequence: CASSLGQGAQNIQYF. CDR3 bases: TGTGCCAGCAGCCTAGGACAGGGGGCCCAAAACATTCAGTACTTC.

Only one count was recorded for this clone. CDR3 nucleotides: TGTGCCAGCTACCCGGGACAGGGCCTGTCCTACGAGCAGTACTTC. The encoded protein is CASYPGQGLSYEQYF. J is TRBJ2-7 and V is TRBV7-2; 9 bases fit TRBD1. V gave up 8 bases and J gave up 1 base; unmatched junction bases: 9. The CDR3 totals 15 residues. Looked up from germline, CDR1 is SGHTA and CDR2 is FQGNSA.

The chain combines TRBV5-4 with TRBJ1-5, with D uncertain. The germline V gene encodes CDR1 SGHNT and CDR2 YYREEE (reference sequence). The CDR3 length is 12 residues. V dropped 2 bases and J dropped 5 bases, with 5 bases sitting between them. In DNA, the CDR3 is TGTGCCAGCAGCTTTTTAGATCAGCCCCAGCATTTT. It encodes CASSFLDQPQHF.

The rearrangement uses TRBV27 and TRBJ1-1; D unclear. CDR3 size: 13 residues. V was pared by 6 bases and J by 1 base, with 9 bases between. CDR1 and CDR2 (germline): MNHEY, SMNVEV (reference sequence). This CDR3 reads CASSIRTNTEAFF. As DNA, the CDR3 is TGTGCCAGCAGCATAAGAACGAACACTGAAGCTTTCTTT.

The chain combines TRBV7-6 with TRBJ2-7; TRBD2 agrees at 8 bases. Germline-derived CDR1 and CDR2 are SGHVS and FNYEAQ. There are 15 residues in the CDR3. Trimming removed 5 bases from V and 2 bases from J; junction bases left unmatched: 8. CDR3 in DNA: TGTGCCAGCAGCCCAATAGCGGGAAAAGCCTACGAGCAGTACTTC. It codes for CASSPIAGKAYEQYF.

This clone was picked up one time. The J gene is TRBJ1-1, the V gene TRBV27; no firm D call. The CDR3 sequence is 12 residues long. Germline V gene lookup returns CDR1 MNHEY and CDR2 SMNVEV (reference sequence). Trimming pared 5 bases from V and 5 bases from J, leaving 9 bases between. The CDR3 sequence is CASSPRGTEAFF. CDR3 in DNA: TGTGCCAGCAGTCCACGCGGGACTGAAGCTTTCTTT.

The gene calls are TRBV6-1 and TRBJ1-2; the match to TRBD1 covers 7 bases. The trim removed 0 bases at V and 8 bases at J, leaving 3 bases unmatched. Germline CDR1 MNHNS, CDR2 SASEGT. The length of the CDR3 is 13 residues. The CDR3 loop reads CASSEAPGQGYTF. The CDR3 region has the DNA TGTGCCAGCAGTGAAGCGCCGGGACAGGGCTACACCTTC.

The chain carries TRBV7-2 and TRBJ2-4, with D possibly being TRBD1 (7 bases). From germline, CDR1 is SGHTA and CDR2 FQGNSA. The CDR3 runs to 17 residues. The V gene lost 2 bases and the J gene lost 0 bases, with 14 bases spanning the gap. In DNA, the CDR3 is TGTGCCAGCAGCTTAAAGGCGGGACAGTTAGCCAAAAACATTCAGTACTTC. Translating gives CASSLKAGQLAKNIQYF.

J is TRBJ2-3 and V is TRBV27, with D possibly matching TRBD2 (6 bases). The ends were cut back, 4 bases at V and 1 base at J, with 12 bases in the middle. CDR3 length equals 15 residues. Germline-derived CDR1 and CDR2 are MNHEY and SMNVEV (reference sequence). CDR3 bases: TGTGCCAGCAGTTCGGGGGATGTTGGCACAGATACGCAGTATTTT. Translation gives CASSSGDVGTDTQYF.

V is TRBV5-6 and J is TRBJ1-4; D uncertain. The CDR3 has 16 residues. Trimming shortened V by 0 bases and J by 5 bases, and 14 bases separated the two germline ends. Germline CDR1 SGHDT, CDR2 YYEEEE. In nucleotides, the CDR3 is TGTGCCAGCAGCTTGGTTCCCGGTTTACCGAATGAAAAACTGTTTTTT. This sequence encodes CASSLVPGLPNEKLFF.

The chain uses TRBV6-6 and TRBJ1-3; D is possibly TRBD1 (5 bases). There are 16 residues in the CDR3. CDR1 and CDR2 from the germline V gene are MNHNY and SVGAGI (reference sequence). V gave up 4 bases and J gave up 2 bases, with 15 bases separating them. The CDR3 here is CASSFGIQGAGNTIYF. As DNA, the CDR3 is TGTGCCAGCAGTTTCGGAATCCAGGGAGCTGGAAACACCATATATTTT.

V usage is TRBV5-1 and J usage is TRBJ2-3; no clear D. The germline CDR1 and CDR2 sequences are SGHRS and YFSETQ. V was pared by 3 bases and J by 0 bases, with 11 bases between. CDR3 size: 15 residues. The CDR3 DNA is TGCGCCAGCAGCTCGCCGCTAGGGAGCACAGATACGCAGTATTTT. Residues: CASSSPLGSTDTQYF.

This clone was seen only a few times. The chain employs TRBV6-1 and TRBJ1-2, with 9 positions matching TRBD1. After removal of 0 bases from V and 4 bases from J, the junction contained 0 bases not matched to a gene. The CDR3 length is 14 residues. Per the germline V gene, CDR1 is MNHNS and CDR2 is SASEGT. The CDR3 loop reads CASSEATGGYGYTF. The CDR3 nucleotides are TGTGCCAGCAGTGAAGCGACAGGGGGCTATGGCTACACCTTC.

The J gene is TRBJ2-1, the V gene TRBV5-4; D uncertain. The CDR3 totals 15 residues. V was clipped by 0 bases and J by 1 base, with 8 bases between them. Germline values: CDR1 SGHNT, CDR2 YYREEE (reference sequence). Here the CDR3 DNA reads TGTGCCAGCAGCTTGGGACTGGGGTCCTACAATGAGCAGTTCTTC. This sequence encodes CASSLGLGSYNEQFF.

This clone was picked up one time. The genes are TRBV9 and TRBJ2-2; no firm D call. The CDR3 length is 14 residues. Trimming took off 0 bases at V and 1 base at J, with 4 bases between the two ends. Germline CDR1 and CDR2: SGDLS and YYNGEE. The CDR3 coding sequence is TGTGCCAGCAGCGTAGTCTTGAACACCGGGGAGCTGTTTTTT. Its translation: CASSVVLNTGELFF.

The V call is TRBV3-1 (or the pseudogene TRBV3-2), the J call TRBJ1-1; D may be TRBD1 (6 bases). V was clipped by 4 bases and J by 11 bases, with 17 bases between them. Per germline, CDR1 LGHDT and CDR2 YNNKEL (reference sequence). The CDR3 spans 13 residues. The CDR3 nucleotides read TGTGCCAGCAGCCCACAGGGTATTTATTTGGCTTTCTTT. Translating it yields CASSPQGIYLAFF.

The genes are TRBV10-2 and TRBJ1-2; possibly TRBD1 for D (6 bases). CDR1 is WSHSY and CDR2 is SAAADI in the germline V gene. This CDR3 region has 15 residues. V lost 3 bases, J lost 8 bases, and 19 bases lay in between. The CDR3, as DNA: TGCGCCAGCAGTGATTCGGGGGCGCGGGTTAGCGGCTACACCTTC. Its protein product is CASSDSGARVSGYTF.

This clone was seen more than once but under ten times. This chain links TRBV7-9 with TRBJ1-1; D is undetermined. CDR1 and CDR2 from the germline V gene are SEHNR and FQNEAQ (reference sequence). The CDR3 spans 12 residues. V gave up 6 bases and J gave up 4 bases, with 9 bases separating them. As DNA, the CDR3 is TGTGCCAGCAGGGAGACTGGCACTGAAGCTTTCTTT. This translates into CASRETGTEAFF.

The rearrangement links TRBV12-5 to TRBJ2-2, with TRBD2 as a possible D gene (6 bases). Germline V gene sequence: CDR1 LGHNT, CDR2 FRNRAP. Trimming removed 3 bases at V and 6 bases at J, with 20 bases between. The CDR3 is 17 amino acids. The CDR3 sequence: CASGFGGKEGGAGELFF. CDR3 in DNA: TGTGCTAGTGGTTTCGGGGGTAAGGAGGGAGGCGCCGGGGAGCTGTTTTTT.

The chain couples TRBV4-3 to TRBJ2-7; a possible D gene is TRBD2 (6 bases). Germline CDR1 is LGHNA and CDR2 is YSLEER. Deletions cut 2 bases from V and 6 bases from J, with 17 bases between. The length of the CDR3 is 15 residues. This CDR3 reads CASSQMGTQEPEQYF. As DNA, the CDR3 is TGCGCCAGCAGCCAAATGGGGACTCAGGAACCCGAGCAGTACTTC.